Below, 30 T cell receptor beta chains from the same sample are listed, as sequenced in a study of technical replicates of blood from a handful of donors. Clones were sequenced by immunoSEQ multiplex PCR, and TCRdb holds only the in-frame ones, with some missing. The repertoire holds approximately 87,000 clones, with 91% as singletons. The specimen sequenced was T cells isolated from PBMCs. All receptors come from a human donor in good health. Some clones in this sample may be carry-over from other donors' samples.

V gene TRBV6-5 combines with J gene TRBJ2-7; 8 nucleotides match TRBD1. Germline CDR1 MNHEY, CDR2 SVGAGI. The junction had 9 bases not matched to a gene; V was cut back by 5 bases and J by 3 bases. This CDR3 comprises 15 residues. CDR3 sequence: CASSLGQGVYYEQYF. The CDR3 DNA follows: TGTGCCAGCAGTCTAGGACAGGGCGTCTACTACGAGCAGTACTTC.

This chain uses TRBV7-3 with TRBJ2-1; 7 positions agree with TRBD1. Per germline, CDR1 SGHTA and CDR2 FQGTGA. The CDR3 consists of 16 residues. V lost 4 bases and J lost 6; bases outside the gene matches: 12. CDR3 region: CASSSTGTVGSNEQFF. CDR3 nucleotide sequence: TGTGCCAGCAGCTCCACTGGGACAGTAGGAAGCAATGAGCAGTTCTTC. Supplemented by reference TRBV7-3 and TRBJ2-1, the full variable domain reads GAGVSQTPSNKVTEKGKYVELRCDPISGHTALYWYRQSLGQGPEFLIYFQGTGAADDSGLPNDRFFAVRPEGSVSTLKIQRTERGDSAVYLCASSSTGTVGSNEQFFGPGTRLTVL.

The chain is built from TRBV23-1 and TRBJ2-7, with D unclear. TRBV23-1 is annotated as an ORF whose role is uncertain. This CDR3 is 14 amino acids long. With 1 base removed from V and 5 bases from J, the gap between germline ends came to 12 bases. CDR3 sequence: CASSQYVRFHEQYF. CDR3 nucleotides: TGCGCCAGCAGTCAATATGTCAGGTTCCACGAGCAGTACTTC.

The chain links TRBV19 to TRBJ1-1; D is undetermined. The germline V gene encodes CDR1 LNHDA and CDR2 SQIVND (reference sequence). The CDR3 spans 12 residues. The V end was cut by 3 bases, the J end by 8 bases, with 10 bases between. CDR3 residues: CASSIGVFEAFF. The CDR3 DNA reads as TGTGCCAGTAGTATCGGGGTCTTCGAAGCTTTCTTT.

The chain employs TRBV25-1 and TRBJ1-2, with D unclear. CDR3 size: 12 residues. Trimming took off 4 bases at V and 2 bases at J, with 5 bases between the two ends. CDR1 and CDR2 from the germline V gene are MGHDK and SYGVNS. The CDR3 loop is CASSVSNYGYTF. The CDR3 nucleotides are TGTGCCAGCAGTGTGTCAAACTATGGCTACACCTTC.

The genes are TRBV6-4 and TRBJ2-6; D unresolved. Germline lookup yields CDR1 MRHNA and CDR2 SNTAGT. CDR3 length equals 15 residues. Trimming removed 0 bases from V and 1 base from J, with 4 bases in between. The CDR3 DNA reads as TGTGCCAGCAGTGACTCGAGTTCTGGGGCCAACGTCCTGACTTTC. It is translated as CASSDSSSGANVLTF.

V gene TRBV16 combines with J gene TRBJ1-1; D is unclear. CDR3 length: 16 residues. V was trimmed by 4 bases and J by 0 bases, leaving 15 bases between them. Germline values: CDR1 KGHSY, CDR2 FQNENV. DNA of the CDR3: TGTGCCAGCAGCCTAATCCCGGCAGGTATGAACACTGAAGCTTTCTTT. This codes for CASSLIPAGMNTEAFF.

This sequence joins TRBV4-3 and TRBJ2-7; unclear D gene. Trimming removed 4 bases at V and 3 bases at J, with 13 bases between. Germline CDR1 and CDR2: LGHNA and YSLEER. The CDR3 contains 14 residues. In DNA form, the CDR3 reads TGCGCCAGCAGCCTATCGGTTAGCAACTACGAGCAGTACTTC. Translation gives CASSLSVSNYEQYF.

The rearrangement uses TRBV9 and TRBJ2-1, with 8 bases identical to TRBD2. The CDR3 is 15 residues long. V lost 4 bases and J lost 6; bases outside the gene matches: 9. In germline, CDR1 is SGDLS, CDR2 YYNGEE. CDR3: CASSPSITSGNEQFF. The CDR3 region has the DNA TGTGCCAGCAGCCCGTCCATTACTAGCGGCAATGAGCAGTTCTTC.

J is TRBJ1-3 and V is TRBV2; D is possibly TRBD1 (6 bases). V was trimmed by 0 bases and J by 3 bases, leaving 9 bases between them. The CDR3 is made up of 15 amino acids. Germline V lookup: CDR1 SNHLY, CDR2 FYNNEI. The CDR3 loop is CASSEAGTLGNTIYF. The CDR3 DNA reads TGTGCCAGCAGTGAAGCCGGGACACTTGGAAACACCATATATTTT.

V gene TRBV11-2 combines with J gene TRBJ2-7, with D maybe TRBD2 (5 bases). The CDR3 sequence is 14 residues long. The V and J ends lost 5 bases and 0 bases respectively, with 11 bases between them. Germline CDR1 and CDR2: SGHAT and FQNNGV. CDR3 region: CASSDPRDSYEQYF. CDR3 coding DNA: TGTGCCAGCAGCGACCCCCGGGACTCCTACGAGCAGTACTTC.

The rearrangement joins TRBV10-3 to TRBJ1-5; D gene uncertain. Germline V gives CDR1 ENHRY, CDR2 SYGVKD. The length of the CDR3 is 13 residues. V was shortened by 1 base and J by 4 bases, with 5 bases between the two germline ends. CDR3 amino acids: CAISEYSNQPQHF. Written as DNA, the CDR3 is TGTGCCATCAGTGAGTATAGTAATCAGCCCCAGCATTTT.

The V gene is TRBV21-1, the J gene TRBJ2-5; the listed D gene, TRBD1, was not tested against the DNA. TRBV21-1 represents a pseudogene. The CDR3 extends over 13 amino acids. The CDR3 spells CASAGTGQETQYF. DNA of the CDR3: TGTGCCAGCGCTGGGACAGGCCAAGAGACCCAGTACTTC.

This chain uses TRBV5-3 with TRBJ1-5, with D hard to call. TRBV5-3 is an open reading frame, and its role is uncertain. Deletions cut 0 bases from V and 0 bases from J, with 10 bases between. The CDR3 has 16 residues. The chain's CDR3 is CARSLASGYSNQPQHF. The CDR3 nucleotides read TGTGCCAGAAGCTTGGCGTCAGGCTATAGCAATCAGCCCCAGCATTTT.

This chain connects TRBV5-1 to TRBJ1-6; a weak D match, TRBD1 (6 bases). The germline V gene encodes CDR1 SGHRS and CDR2 YFSETQ. V lost 0 bases and J lost 7, with 11 bases in between. The CDR3 is made up of 15 amino acids. The CDR3: CASSLGRTDNSPLHF. CDR3 DNA sequence: TGCGCCAGCAGCTTGGGCCGGACAGACAATTCACCCCTCCACTTT.

The rearrangement links TRBV10-3 to TRBJ2-3, with D perhaps matching TRBD2 (5 bases). The CDR3 has 13 residues. V was trimmed by 6 bases and J by 3 bases, leaving 10 bases between them. Germline CDR1 and CDR2: ENHRY and SYGVKD. The CDR3 region is CAIRQTGTDTQYF. The CDR3 DNA sequence: TGTGCCATCAGACAGACGGGGACAGATACGCAGTATTTT.

The rearrangement joins TRBV7-9 to TRBJ2-2, with 9 nucleotides matching TRBD1. This CDR3 is built from 14 residues. Germline trimming cut 5 bases from V and 6 bases from J; bases unmatched to any gene: 4. Germline V CDR1 and CDR2: SEHNR, FQNEAQ (reference sequence). CDR3 nucleotide sequence: TGTGCCAGCAGCCGACAGGGGGGAGCCGGGGAGCTGTTTTTT. This gives the protein CASSRQGGAGELFF. Complete variable domain (other parts from reference TRBV7-9 and TRBJ2-2): DTGVSQNPRHKITKRGQNVTFRCDPISEHNRLYWYRQTLGQGPEFLTYFQNEAQLEKSRLLSDRFSAERPKGSFSTLEIQRTEQGDSAMYLCASSRQGGAGELFFGEGSRLTVL.

J is TRBJ2-2 and V is TRBV28, with no clear D. CDR1 is MDHEN and CDR2 is SYDVKM in the germline V gene. There are 12 residues in the CDR3. The ends were cut back, 5 bases at V and 2 bases at J, with 3 bases in the middle. For the CDR3, the DNA is TGTGCCAGCAGTCCTAACACCGGGGAGCTGTTTTTT. Encoded protein: CASSPNTGELFF.

For this clone: This specimen includes other DNA sequences encoding the same CDR3. The CDR3 sequence: CASSLGGLNTEAFF. The CDR3 DNA reads as TGCGCCAGCAGCTTGGGGGGGCTGAACACTGAAGCTTTCTTT. The V and J genes are TRBV5-1 and TRBJ1-1, with a tentative D call TRBD1 (6 bases). CDR3 size: 14 residues. The germline V gene encodes CDR1 SGHRS and CDR2 YFSETQ. Between the trimmed V and J ends, which lost 0 bases and 0 bases, there was a span of 6 bases.

This clone was counted once. V gene TRBV19 combines with J gene TRBJ2-2; 10 bases align to TRBD2. CDR3 length: 15 amino acids. V was clipped by 5 bases and J by 4 bases; unmatched bases: 4. The germline CDR1 and CDR2 sequences are LNHDA and SQIVND (reference sequence). CDR3 in DNA: TGTGCCAGTAGTCCGAGCGGGAGGGTCACCGGGGAGCTGTTTTTT. This codes for CASSPSGRVTGELFF.

Concerning this clone itself: The sample carries other DNA sequences with the same CDR3. The chain is built from TRBV19 and TRBJ2-7; D possibly corresponds to TRBD1 (6 bases). The CDR3 is 12 amino acids. Germline V lookup: CDR1 LNHDA, CDR2 SQIVND (reference sequence). V was clipped by 5 bases and J by 4 bases, with 9 bases between them. The CDR3 coding sequence is TGTGCCAGTAGTCCCCAGGGGTACGAGCAGTACTTC. It yields the protein CASSPQGYEQYF. Looking up the rest from reference TRBV19 and TRBJ2-7 gives the full variable domain: DGGITQSPKYLFRKEGQNVTLSCEQNLNHDAMYWYRQDPGQGLRLIYYSQIVNDFQKGDIAEGYSVSREKKESFPLTVTSAQKNPTAFYLCASSPQGYEQYFGPGTRLTVT.

The chain recombines TRBV19 with TRBJ2-3; 11 bases are a match to TRBD2. J was trimmed by 3 bases and V by 4 bases; bases with no gene match: 0. CDR1 is LNHDA and CDR2 is SQIVND in the germline V gene (reference sequence). This CDR3 has 14 amino acids. The CDR3 sequence is CASSRLAGTDTQYF. CDR3 coding DNA: TGTGCCAGTAGTAGACTAGCGGGGACAGATACGCAGTATTTT.

V is TRBV9 and J is TRBJ2-3; possibly TRBD2 for D (5 bases). The CDR3 runs 15 residues. V dropped 3 bases and J dropped 0 bases, with 11 bases sitting between them. Germline values: CDR1 SGDLS, CDR2 YYNGEE. The CDR3 nucleotides read TGTGCCAGCAGCGCCAGCGGAGTTAGCACAGATACGCAGTATTTT. Translating gives CASSASGVSTDTQYF. Based on the CDR3 plus reference TRBV9 and TRBJ2-3, the full variable domain is DSGVTQTPKHLITATGQRVTLRCSPRSGDLSVYWYQQSLDQGLQFLIQYYNGEERAKGNILERFSAQQFPDLHSELNLSSLELGDSALYFCASSASGVSTDTQYFGPGTRLTVL.

The chain recombines TRBV15 with TRBJ1-5; D unresolved. This CDR3 is 17 amino acids long. CDR1 and CDR2 from the germline V gene are LNHNV and YYDKDF (reference sequence). V gave up 1 base and J gave up 4 bases, with 17 bases separating them. The CDR3 region has the DNA TGTGCCACCAGCAGAGGACTCCCCGCCTCTTATAATCAGCCCCAGCATTTT. Translating gives CATSRGLPASYNQPQHF.

The chain combines TRBV4-3 with TRBJ2-1, with D possibly being TRBD2 (5 bases). The CDR3 consists of 17 residues. V lost 1 base and J 0 bases, leaving 13 bases between the germline ends. The V gene's germline CDR1 is LGHNA and CDR2 YSLEER. CDR3 coding DNA: TGCGCCAGCAGCCAAGCACGATTGGGGAGCTCCTACAATGAGCAGTTCTTC. Translation: CASSQARLGSSYNEQFF.

The V call is TRBV10-1, the J call TRBJ1-2, with TRBD1 matching 7 bases. Germline trimming cut 6 bases from V and 8 bases from J; bases unmatched to any gene: 9. The CDR3 is made up of 13 amino acids. Germline CDR1 WNHNN, CDR2 SYGVQD (reference sequence). The CDR3: CASSESPGQGYTF. In nucleotides, the CDR3 is TGCGCCAGCAGCGAGAGCCCGGGACAGGGCTACACCTTC.

The rearrangement links TRBV11-1 to TRBJ2-7, with 7 bases fitting TRBD1. V lost 8 bases to trimming and J lost 3 bases; unmatched junction nucleotides: 4. This CDR3 comprises 12 residues. CDR1 and CDR2 from the germline V gene are SGHAT and FQDESV (reference sequence). The CDR3 DNA reads TGTGCCAGCTCTGCAGGGGGCTACGAGCAGTACTTC. It translates to CASSAGGYEQYF.

V gene TRBV6-6 combines with J gene TRBJ2-3; TRBD2 agrees at 13 bases. The length of the CDR3 is 16 residues. The trim removed 8 bases at V and 6 bases at J, leaving 11 bases unmatched. CDR1 MNHNY and CDR2 SVGAGI come from the germline V gene (reference sequence). The CDR3 DNA sequence: TGTGCCAGCGGCGGACTAGCGGGAGTTCTCATCGATACGCAGTATTTT. Its protein is CASGGLAGVLIDTQYF.

The chain recombines TRBV27 with TRBJ2-7; D not resolved. The length of the CDR3 is 15 residues. Germline CDR1 MNHEY, CDR2 SMNVEV (reference sequence). Trimming pared 4 bases from V and 0 bases from J, leaving 13 bases between. The CDR3 nucleotides read TGTGCCAGCAGTTCCTTCCTACAGAACTCCTACGAGCAGTACTTC. Protein sequence: CASSSFLQNSYEQYF.

CDR3: CASSEGSGGTQYF. The CDR3, as DNA: TGTGCCAGCAGTGAAGGGTCCGGGGGTACGCAGTATTTT. V and J are TRBV6-1 and TRBJ2-3; weak D call: TRBD2 (6 bases). The CDR3 totals 13 residues. With 1 base removed from V and 8 bases from J, the gap between germline ends came to 10 bases. Looked up from germline, CDR1 is MNHNS and CDR2 is SASEGT.